These T cell receptor beta chains were read from a single sample in a study of T cells in Graves' hyperthyroidism and ophthalmopathy. Via MiXCR, TCRdb re-called the multiplex PCR reads, giving one row per CDR3 protein. The profile shows about 290,000 distinct CDR3 sequences, approximately 15% of them singletons. Specimen: blood. The receptors originated from a man aged 30 to 39 with Graves' hyperthyroidism. CDR3s include the opening cysteine and the closing phenylalanine or tryptophan. Size is omitted from some rows. Given values are once, few, many or a class for expanded clones.

v_call	j_call	clone_size	cdr3_aa
TRBV2	TRBJ2-2	many	CASSGTGGWTGELFF
TRBV6-6	TRBJ2-5	.	CASSYSGGAETQYF
TRBV10-3	TRBJ2-7	many	CAISKRGLAGGGYEQYF
TRBV7-9	TRBJ1-1	few	CASSYLSNTEAFF
TRBV11-2	TRBJ2-3	many	CASSLDPFTDTQYF
TRBV7-9	TRBJ2-5	many	CASSSQGAASGREGETQYF
TRBV28	TRBJ2-7	many	CASSQTSGSFDEQYF
TRBV24-1	TRBJ1-1	few	CATSDGGIGQAFF
TRBV5-1	TRBJ2-2	.	CASFSGTNTGELFF
TRBV5-5	TRBJ1-1	many	CASSWEEARGAFF
TRBV12-5	TRBJ2-7	few	CASGSRALDRGAYYEQYF
TRBV18	TRBJ2-5	many	CASSRDRRETQYF